The 25 T cell receptor beta chains in this list originate from one sample, sequenced in a study of follicular helper T cells after annual influenza vaccination. Method: immunoSEQ multiplex PCR; TCRdb's copy keeps in-frame clones and lacks some. The data contain about 14,000 clones, approximately 85% of them singletons. Time point in this sample: 2014-2015 season, pre-vaccination. The sequences come from CXCR5- memory CD4+ T cells sorted from blood, collected on the day of influenza vaccination. Every receptor here comes from an adult who received the influenza vaccine.

V gene TRBV30 combines with J gene TRBJ2-2; possible D gene TRBD1, 5 bases. This CDR3 contains 13 residues. Trimming removed 4 bases at V and 1 base at J, with 7 bases between. Per the germline V gene, CDR1 is GTSNPN and CDR2 is SVGIG (reference sequence). The CDR3: CAWNDRNTGELFF. CDR3 nucleotides: TGTGCCTGGAATGACAGGAACACCGGGGAGCTGTTTTTT.

This chain joins TRBV14 and TRBJ2-7; the D is unclear. Trimming took 3 bases from V and 2 from J, leaving 8 bases between them. CDR3 length: 13 residues. Germline loops: CDR1 SGHDN, CDR2 FVKESK. The CDR3 loop is CASSHGPAYEQYF. Written as DNA, the CDR3 is TGTGCCAGCAGCCACGGACCCGCCTACGAGCAGTACTTC.

V and J are TRBV6-5 and TRBJ2-7; TRBD1 aligns across 9 bases. The junction had 0 bases not matched to a gene; V was cut back by 2 bases and J by 1 base. The CDR3 is 14 residues long. Germline CDR1 and CDR2: MNHEY and SVGAGI. The CDR3 coding sequence is TGTGCCAGCAGTTACGGACAGGGGTCCTACGAGCAGTACTTC. This translates into CASSYGQGSYEQYF.

This clone has a handful of counts. The V and J genes are TRBV30 and TRBJ1-2; 7 positions match TRBD1. The CDR3 length is 14 residues. Germline CDR1 and CDR2: GTSNPN and SVGIG (reference sequence). V was pared by 0 bases and J by 8 bases, with 9 bases of the junction left unmatched. CDR3 protein: CAWSVRLQGSGYTF. CDR3 nucleotide sequence: TGTGCCTGGAGTGTACGTCTACAGGGGTCCGGCTACACCTTC.

DNA for the CDR3: TGTGCCAGCAGCTCAAACAGGGGGAGCGGCTACACCTTC. It specifies CASSSNRGSGYTF. This chain joins TRBV7-2 and TRBJ1-2, with 8 bases that match TRBD1. Per germline, CDR1 SGHTA and CDR2 FQGNSA. CDR3 size: 13 residues. V lost 4 bases to trimming and J lost 8 bases; unmatched junction nucleotides: 6.

The rearrangement joins TRBV18 to TRBJ2-1; 9 nucleotides line up with TRBD1. The V gene's germline CDR1 is KGHSH and CDR2 LQKENI. The ends lost 1 base at V and 5 bases at J; junction bases unmatched: 0. The CDR3 sequence is 14 residues long. The CDR3, as DNA: TGTGCCAGCTCACCACGGACAGGGGACAATGAGCAGTTCTTC. This encodes CASSPRTGDNEQFF.

V and J are TRBV7-9 and TRBJ1-4, with no clear D. The CDR3 extends over 14 amino acids. V was clipped by 2 bases and J by 5 bases, with 9 bases between them. Germline V CDR1 and CDR2: SEHNR, FQNEAQ (reference sequence). CDR3 in DNA: TGTGCCAGCAGCTTAAGCAGTGGAAATGAAAAACTGTTTTTT. It encodes CASSLSSGNEKLFF.

The chain employs TRBV7-2 and TRBJ1-1; 7 nucleotides align to TRBD1. The V gene's germline CDR1 is SGHTA and CDR2 FQGNSA. The CDR3 is made up of 14 amino acids. J lost 6 bases, V lost 3 bases, and 7 bases had no gene match. The DNA of the CDR3 is TGTGCCAGCAGCTTTGGACAGGCGGTGGCTGAAGCTTTCTTT. It translates to CASSFGQAVAEAFF.

V is TRBV5-4 and J is TRBJ2-7, with D perhaps matching TRBD2 (6 bases). Germline V gene lookup returns CDR1 SGHNT and CDR2 YYREEE (reference sequence). V was shortened by 2 bases and J by 5 bases, with 14 bases between the two germline ends. This CDR3 region has 14 residues. The CDR3 loop reads CASSFGAGRNEQYF. Here the CDR3 DNA reads TGTGCCAGCAGCTTTGGTGCGGGGAGGAACGAGCAGTACTTC.

This chain uses TRBV10-3 with TRBJ2-7; D may be TRBD1 (6 bases). CDR1 ENHRY and CDR2 SYGVKD come from the germline V gene. The CDR3 covers 12 residues. The V end lost 10 bases, the J end lost 1 base, and 11 bases lay between the germline ends. Here the CDR3 DNA reads TGTGCCACCTCGAGGGGGTCCTACGAGCAGTACTTC. It yields the protein CATSRGSYEQYF.

This chain uses TRBV2 with TRBJ2-1; possibly TRBD1 for D (6 bases). Germline assignment: CDR1 SNHLY and CDR2 FYNNEI. Between the trimmed V and J ends, which lost 6 bases and 6 bases, there was a span of 9 bases. CDR3 length: 12 residues. CDR3 residues: CASRTGGNEQFF. CDR3 DNA: TGTGCCAGCAGGACAGGAGGCAATGAGCAGTTCTTC. Variable domain in full (rest from reference TRBV2 and TRBJ2-1): EPEVTQTPSHQVTQMGQEVILRCVPISNHLYFYWYRQILGQKVEFLVSFYNNEISEKSEIFDDQFSVERPDGSNFTLKIRSTKLEDSAMYFCASRTGGNEQFFGPGTRLTVL.

This clone appeared a single time. This rearrangement joins TRBV7-8 to TRBJ2-1; D is uncertain. The CDR3 is made up of 15 amino acids. Trimming cost V 5 bases and J 4 bases, with 15 bases left between them. Germline values: CDR1 SGHVS, CDR2 FQNEAQ. CDR3 sequence (DNA): TGTGCCAGCAGCCCCGCGGAATCCTCGTACAATGAGCAGTTCTTC. Amino acids: CASSPAESSYNEQFF.

This CDR3 reads CASSFSGNSNQPQHF. CDR3 DNA sequence: TGTGCCAGCAGTTTTTCGGGGAATAGCAATCAGCCCCAGCATTTT. This rearrangement joins TRBV27 to TRBJ1-5, with D uncertain. Deletions cut 3 bases from V and 0 bases from J, with 9 bases between. Germline V CDR1 and CDR2: MNHEY, SMNVEV (reference sequence). There are 15 residues in the CDR3.

The rearrangement links TRBV4-1 to TRBJ2-1; 13 bases map to TRBD2. The CDR3 runs 16 residues. CDR1 MGHRA and CDR2 YSYEKL come from the germline V gene. With V trimmed by 4 bases and J by 2 bases, 2 bases remained unmatched. For the CDR3, the DNA is TGCGCCAGCAGCCTGGGGACTAGCGGGGCCTACAATGAGCAGTTCTTC. Translation gives CASSLGTSGAYNEQFF.

The gene calls are TRBV7-2 and TRBJ2-7, with 7 bases lining up with TRBD2. The CDR3 contains 14 residues. CDR1 is SGHTA and CDR2 is FQGNSA in the germline V gene. Trimming took 3 bases from V and 2 from J; bases not matched to a gene: 4. CDR3 sequence reads: CASSFGGVTYEQYF. The CDR3 nucleotides read TGTGCCAGCAGCTTTGGGGGGGTGACCTACGAGCAGTACTTC. Using reference TRBV7-2 and TRBJ2-7 for the parts outside the CDR3, the full variable domain is GAGVSQSPSNKVTEKGKDVELRCDPISGHTALYWYRQSLGQGLEFLIYFQGNSAPDKSGLPSDRFSAERTGGSVSTLTIQRTQQEDSAVYLCASSFGGVTYEQYFGPGTRLTVT.

The rearrangement joins TRBV28 to TRBJ2-1; 7 positions agree with TRBD1. Germline-derived CDR1 and CDR2 are MDHEN and SYDVKM. J gave up 0 bases and V 5 bases, and 7 bases lay outside the gene matches. The CDR3 sequence is 16 residues long. The CDR3 is CASSGAGTDSYNEQFF. The CDR3 coding sequence is TGTGCCAGCAGTGGGGCCGGGACAGACTCCTACAATGAGCAGTTCTTC.

J is TRBJ2-3 and V is TRBV7-9; D is uncertain. The CDR3 loop spans 14 amino acids. V was shortened by 2 bases and J by 3 bases, with 9 bases between the two germline ends. Germline V gives CDR1 SEHNR, CDR2 FQNEAQ (reference sequence). In nucleotides, the CDR3 is TGTGCCAGCAGCTTATCTGGCCCGACAGATACGCAGTATTTT. It yields the protein CASSLSGPTDTQYF. The full variable domain, completed using reference TRBV7-9 and TRBJ2-3, is DTGVSQNPRHKITKRGQNVTFRCDPISEHNRLYWYRQTLGQGPEFLTYFQNEAQLEKSRLLSDRFSAERPKGSFSTLEIQRTEQGDSAMYLCASSLSGPTDTQYFGPGTRLTVL.

This clone was picked up a small number of times. This chain links TRBV6-6 with TRBJ2-7; 7 bases agree with TRBD1. V was pared by 2 bases and J by 0 bases, with 4 bases of the junction left unmatched. The CDR3 is made up of 15 amino acids. Looked up from germline, CDR1 is MNHNY and CDR2 is SVGAGI (reference sequence). CDR3 sequence (DNA): TGTGCCAGCAGTTACAAGGGGGCGACCTCCTACGAGCAGTACTTC. Its protein is CASSYKGATSYEQYF.

The J gene is TRBJ1-2, the V gene TRBV5-1; weak D call: TRBD1 (6 bases). Germline assignment: CDR1 SGHRS and CDR2 YFSETQ. There are 14 residues in the CDR3. V lost 4 bases to trimming and J lost 3 bases, with 13 bases between them. CDR3 protein: CASSGGHPYYGYTF. The CDR3 DNA is TGCGCCAGCAGCGGGGGACACCCTTACTATGGCTACACCTTC.

The chain is built from TRBV7-2 and TRBJ2-3; D remains ambiguous. This CDR3 is built from 14 residues. Germline lookup yields CDR1 SGHTA and CDR2 FQGNSA. Between the trimmed V and J ends, which lost 3 bases and 0 bases, there was a span of 7 bases. For the CDR3, the DNA is TGTGCCAGCAGCTTGCGCCGTAGCACAGATACGCAGTATTTT. Translation: CASSLRRSTDTQYF.

This chain joins TRBV4-3 and TRBJ2-5; D is perhaps TRBD2 (6 bases). Germline CDR1 and CDR2: LGHNA and YSLEER. The CDR3 has 18 amino acids. Trimming cost V 4 bases and J 4 bases, with 25 bases left between them. The CDR3 DNA reads as TGCGCCAGCAGCCCCACCTTAGTGCGGGGCCTAAAGGGAGAGACCCAGTACTTC. It yields the protein CASSPTLVRGLKGETQYF.

The chain links TRBV5-6 to TRBJ1-1; 8 nucleotides agree with TRBD1. With 1 base clipped from V and 4 bases from J, the junction kept 6 bases outside the gene matches. This CDR3 has 15 residues. Germline V lookup: CDR1 SGHDT, CDR2 YYEEEE. The CDR3 sequence: CASSLTGGRSTEAFF. The CDR3, as DNA: TGTGCCAGCAGCTTGACAGGGGGTAGGAGCACTGAAGCTTTCTTT.

The chain is built from TRBV18 and TRBJ2-5, with D possibly being TRBD1 or TRBD2 (5 bases each). Deletions cut 2 bases from V and 7 bases from J, with 17 bases between. The CDR3 runs 15 residues. From germline, CDR1 is KGHSH and CDR2 LQKENI. The CDR3 DNA reads as TGTGCCAGCTCACCAGCAGGGTTGTCAGAGGGGACCCAGTACTTC. Translated, it gives CASSPAGLSEGTQYF.

The chain joins TRBV5-1 to TRBJ2-5; 7 nucleotides match TRBD2. Germline trimming cut 4 bases from V and 5 bases from J; bases unmatched to any gene: 11. CDR3 length: 15 amino acids. The germline V gene encodes CDR1 SGHRS and CDR2 YFSETQ. In DNA, the CDR3 is TGCGCCAGCAGCACGGGGAGCGGGGTAGGGGAGACCCAGTACTTC. The encoded protein is CASSTGSGVGETQYF.

This clone was seen once. The chain links TRBV5-6 to TRBJ1-3, with 7 bases lining up with TRBD1. Looked up from germline, CDR1 is SGHDT and CDR2 is YYEEEE. This CDR3 is 18 amino acids long. The J segment lost 4 bases and the V segment lost 4 bases, leaving 17 bases of the junction unmatched. The CDR3 spells CASSLTPSPWGQGNTIYF. CDR3 nucleotides: TGTGCCAGCAGCCTGACTCCTTCCCCCTGGGGACAGGGAAACACCATATATTTT.